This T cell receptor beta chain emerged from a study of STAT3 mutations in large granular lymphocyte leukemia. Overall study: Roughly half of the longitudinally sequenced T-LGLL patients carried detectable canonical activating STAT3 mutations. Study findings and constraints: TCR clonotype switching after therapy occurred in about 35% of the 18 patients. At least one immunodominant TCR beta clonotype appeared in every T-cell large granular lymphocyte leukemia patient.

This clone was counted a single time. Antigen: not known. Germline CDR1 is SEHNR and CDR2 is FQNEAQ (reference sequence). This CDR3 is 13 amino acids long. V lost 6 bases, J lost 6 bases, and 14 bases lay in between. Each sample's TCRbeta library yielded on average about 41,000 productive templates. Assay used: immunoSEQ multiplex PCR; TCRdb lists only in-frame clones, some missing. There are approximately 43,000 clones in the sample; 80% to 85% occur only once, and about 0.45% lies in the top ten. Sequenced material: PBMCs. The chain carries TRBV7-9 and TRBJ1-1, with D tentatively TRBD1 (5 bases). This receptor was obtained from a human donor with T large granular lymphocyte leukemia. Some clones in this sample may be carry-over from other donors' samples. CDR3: CASSYGKGSEAFF. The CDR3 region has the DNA TGTGCCAGCAGTTACGGCAAGGGGTCTGAAGCTTTCTTT.